The source of this T cell receptor beta chain is a study of cytomegalovirus exposure and HLA in healthy donors. Study results and limitations: Presence/absence analyses supposed approximately even sequencing depth among donors.

The PCR ran on 60 Vbeta and 13 Jbeta primers. TCRdb's table, derived via immunoSEQ multiplex PCR, lists solely in-frame clones and lacks some. The sample shows some 150,000 clones, roughly 79% of them seen only once. In germline, CDR1 is SGHKS, CDR2 YYEKEE (reference sequence). Trimming removed 0 bases from V and 2 bases from J; junction bases left unmatched: 4. This CDR3 is 15 amino acids long. Regarding this clone: Its target is unknown.

The chain is built from TRBV5-5 and TRBJ2-7; 8 bases map to TRBD1. The specimen was PBMCs. This TCR was sampled from a woman aged 25 to 45 in good health and CMV-seronegative. The CDR3 sequence: CASSLAGTGAYEQYF. The CDR3 nucleotides read TGTGCCAGCAGCTTGGCTGGGACAGGCGCCTACGAGCAGTACTTC.